A selection of T cell receptor beta chains follows, all from one sample in a study of shared clonotypes between healthy human individuals. The method was immunoSEQ multiplex PCR; TCRdb's version includes in-frame clones alone and lacks a portion of them. Among some 2,500,000 clones listed, just under 95% were seen once. The sequenced material came from naive CD4+ T cells from PBMCs. These receptors came from a man between 18 and 29 years old in good health. Some clones in this sample may be carry-over from other donors' samples. Each CDR3 is given with its conserved first and last residue. A D gene is named only where the DNA matches it firmly. Expanded clones get a size class; other rows say once, few or many, or leave the size out.

abundance	j_gene	v_gene	d_gene	CDR3aa	CDR3nt
NA	TRBJ2-1	TRBV6-5	TRBD2	CASRLAGMDEQFF	TGTGCCAGCAGACTAGCGGGAATGGATGAGCAGTTCTTC
NA	TRBJ1-5	TRBV7-8	NA	CASSLASTSNEDQPQHF	TGTGCCAGCAGCTTAGCTTCGACGTCTAACGAGGATCAGCCCCAGCATTTT
NA	TRBJ2-7	TRBV29-1	TRBD2	CSVPQTGTSREQYF	TGCAGCGTTCCCCAGACCGGGACTAGCCGCGAGCAGTACTTC
NA	TRBJ1-2	TRBV5-1	NA	CASSRPSGQRTAYGYTF	TGCGCCAGCAGCCGCCCTTCCGGACAGCGGACCGCCTATGGCTACACCTTC
few	TRBJ1-1	TRBV5-4	NA	CASSFREGVREEAFF	TGTGCCAGCAGCTTTCGGGAGGGAGTGAGGGAAGAAGCTTTCTTT
NA	TRBJ2-1	TRBV14	NA	CASSPWNRVGQFF	TGTGCCAGCAGCCCATGGAACAGGGTGGGGCAGTTCTTC
NA	TRBJ1-5	TRBV9	NA	CASSVGGNNQPQHF	TGTGCCAGCAGCGTAGGAGGAAACAATCAGCCCCAGCATTTT
NA	TRBJ1-3	TRBV7-8	NA	CASSLAGTRARGNTIYF	TGTGCCAGCAGCTTAGCTGGTACCCGCGCAAGAGGAAACACCATATATTTT
NA	TRBJ2-7	TRBV2	NA	CASRETSPYEQYF	TGTGCCAGCAGAGAAACTAGTCCCTACGAGCAGTACTTC
NA	TRBJ2-5	TRBV7-9	TRBD1	CASSSTSTGTETQYF	TGTGCCAGCAGCTCAACGTCGACAGGGACGGAGACCCAGTACTTC
NA	TRBJ1-1	TRBV7-3	NA	CASSLTGGLNTEAFF	TGTGCCAGCAGCTTAACTGGGGGTCTCAACACTGAAGCTTTCTTT
NA	TRBJ1-3	TRBV28	NA	CASSLLRGSGNTIYF	TGTGCCAGCAGTTTATTAAGGGGGAGTGGAAACACCATATATTTT
once	TRBJ2-1	TRBV6-1	TRBD2	CASTASGNYNEQFF	TGTGCCAGCACCGCTAGCGGGAATTACAATGAGCAGTTCTTC
NA	TRBJ2-2	TRBV2	NA	CASSGETGELFF	TGTGCCAGCAGCGGGGAAACCGGGGAGCTGTTTTTT
NA	TRBJ1-1	TRBV19	NA	CASSILGGMNTEAFF	TGTGCCAGTAGTATCCTAGGGGGGATGAACACTGAAGCTTTCTTT
NA	TRBJ1-2	TRBV19	NA	CASSITWSRRGGGYTF	TGTGCCAGTAGTATCACCTGGTCTCGGCGGGGAGGTGGCTACACCTTC
NA	TRBJ2-7	TRBV27	TRBD2	CASGLAGGSQYF	TGTGCCAGCGGGCTAGCGGGAGGCTCGCAGTACTTC
NA	TRBJ1-4	TRBV5-1	NA	CASDQRVSPGPINEKLFF	TGCGCCAGCGATCAAAGGGTATCACCGGGACCAATAAATGAAAAACTGTTTTTT
NA	TRBJ2-1	TRBV19	TRBD2	CASSNKETSSNEQFF	TGTGCCAGTAGTAATAAGGAGACTAGCTCCAATGAGCAGTTCTTC
NA	TRBJ2-7	TRBV4-2	NA	CASSQASSSYEQYF	TGTGCCAGCAGCCAAGCTTCTAGCTCCTACGAGCAGTACTTC